Sequencing of this T cell receptor (beta chain) was carried out in a study of blood T cell repertoires in COVID-19. Study-level information: The United States, Italy and Spain provided the acute and convalescent COVID-19 samples. PBMCs, B-cell-depleted T cells, or T cells were the source of the cDNA or gDNA that made up the material.

Original data processing: Amplifying reference gene primers gave estimates of nucleated cell counts. Measured with immunoSEQ multiplex PCR; TCRdb has only the in-frame clones, and not every one. The DNA gave D and trimming, while V, J and clone size come from that table. Counted here are over 130,000 clones, about nine tenths occurring once; the ten biggest clones make up around 4%. V lost 5 bases and J lost 8; bases outside the gene matches: 8. The CDR3 totals 14 residues. Germline values: CDR1 ENHRY, CDR2 SYGVKD. Input material: peripheral blood. This TCR was sampled from a woman in her fifties or sixties with active or convalescent COVID-19. The chain has TRBV10-3 and TRBJ1-2; TRBD1 matches at 10 bases. The CDR3 here is CAISKDRGRKGYTF. CDR3 DNA: TGTGCCATCAGTAAAGACAGGGGGCGAAAGGGCTACACCTTC.